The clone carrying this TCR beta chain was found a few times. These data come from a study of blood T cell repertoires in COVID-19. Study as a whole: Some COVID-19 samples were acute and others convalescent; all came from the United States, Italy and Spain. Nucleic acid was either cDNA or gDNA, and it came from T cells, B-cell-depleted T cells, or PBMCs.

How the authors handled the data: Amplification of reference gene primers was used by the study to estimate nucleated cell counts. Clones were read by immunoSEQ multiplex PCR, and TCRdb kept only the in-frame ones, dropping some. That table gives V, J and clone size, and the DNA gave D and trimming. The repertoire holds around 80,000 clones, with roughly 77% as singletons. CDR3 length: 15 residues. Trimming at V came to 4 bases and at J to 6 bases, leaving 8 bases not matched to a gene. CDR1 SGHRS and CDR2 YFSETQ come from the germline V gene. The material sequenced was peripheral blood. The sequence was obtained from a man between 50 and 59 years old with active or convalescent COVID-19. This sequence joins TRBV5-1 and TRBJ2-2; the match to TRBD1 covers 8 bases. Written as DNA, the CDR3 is TGCGCCAGCAGCCTAGGACAGGGAAGGTCCGGGGAGCTGTTTTTT. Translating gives CASSLGQGRSGELFF.